The 6 T cell receptor beta chains below come from one sample, sequenced in a study of CD8 T cells in Susac syndrome. Random-hexamer reverse transcription was applied to roughly 0.5 to 1 ug RNA. TCRdb re-called the immunoSEQ multiplex PCR reads through MiXCR, storing one row per CDR3 protein. The table records 250,000 to 300,000 distinct CDR3 sequences, approximately 81% of them present only once. Input material: CD8+ T cells from PBMCs. Every receptor here comes from a human donor with multiple sclerosis.

The chain carries TRBV28 and TRBJ2-7, with 7 bases identical to TRBD2. This CDR3 is 14 amino acids long. The V gene's germline CDR1 is MDHEN and CDR2 SYDVKM. V shed 3 bases and J 4 bases; nucleotides not matched to a gene: 6. CDR3 nucleotide sequence: TGTGCCAGCAGTTTGGCGGCGGGAGAATACGAGCAGTACTTC. Translated, it gives CASSLAAGEYEQYF.

V is TRBV4-2 and J is TRBJ1-3, with D unresolved. V lost 0 bases and J 11 bases, leaving 5 bases between the germline ends. This CDR3 region has 11 residues. Per germline, CDR1 LGHNA and CDR2 YNFKEQ. CDR3 protein: CASSQDFAIYF. CDR3 DNA: TGTGCCAGCAGCCAAGATTTCGCCATATATTTT.

The chain carries TRBV9 and TRBJ2-1; tentatively, D is TRBD2 (6 bases). Per the germline V gene, CDR1 is SGDLS and CDR2 is YYNGEE. CDR3 size: 12 residues. The V and J ends lost 4 bases and 9 bases respectively, with 11 bases between them. DNA for the CDR3: TGTGCCAGCAGCCCCCCCGGGGGTGAGCAGTTCTTC. Its translation is CASSPPGGEQFF.

This clonotype has just a few counts. The genes are TRBV6-5 and TRBJ2-4; no clear D. Germline assignment: CDR1 MNHEY and CDR2 SVGAGI. V lost 2 bases to trimming and J lost 8 bases, with 10 bases between them. The CDR3 consists of 13 residues. As DNA, the CDR3 is TGTGCCAGCAGTTACGACCCCTCGCACATTCAGTACTTC. It specifies CASSYDPSHIQYF.

This clonotype occurred once. The rearrangement links TRBV27 to TRBJ2-1; TRBD2 agrees at 9 bases. Germline assignment: CDR1 MNHEY and CDR2 SMNVEV (reference sequence). After removal of 6 bases from V and 5 bases from J, the junction contained 5 bases not matched to a gene. The CDR3 loop spans 14 amino acids. The CDR3 loop reads CASSISGRHNEQFF. CDR3 nucleotide sequence: TGTGCCAGCAGCATTAGCGGGAGACACAATGAGCAGTTCTTC.

V is TRBV25-1 and J is TRBJ1-1; D is uncertain. CDR1 is MGHDK, CDR2 SYGVNS, per germline. The V end lost 5 bases, the J end lost 8 bases, and 21 bases lay between the germline ends. The CDR3 spans 15 residues. Written as DNA, the CDR3 is TGTGCCAGCAGTAAGCTACGGACGGACGACGCCGAAGCTTTCTTT. This gives the protein CASSKLRTDDAEAFF.